The entry that follows covers one TCR beta chain sequence. Its antigen is unidentified. The data are from a study of T cell responses to AZD1222 COVID-19 vaccine. Study-level findings and limits: Vaccine-related CD4 TCRs covered spike, predominating at 160-218 and 743-854.

The CDR3 totals 18 residues. Looked up from germline, CDR1 is SGHVS and CDR2 is FQNEAQ. J was trimmed by 0 bases and V by 1 base; bases with no gene match: 4. Clones were sequenced by immunoSEQ multiplex PCR, and TCRdb holds only the in-frame ones, with some missing. The sample lists about 110,000 clones; around 87% were seen once. The sequenced sample was peripheral blood, obtained on day 0 of AZD1222 vaccination. The source of this sequence is an adult in good health. V gene TRBV7-8 combines with J gene TRBJ2-1; 12 bases are shared with TRBD2. The CDR3 here is CASSLEGLAGSSYNEQFF. The CDR3 DNA is TGTGCCAGCAGCTTAGAGGGACTAGCGGGCAGCTCCTACAATGAGCAGTTCTTC.